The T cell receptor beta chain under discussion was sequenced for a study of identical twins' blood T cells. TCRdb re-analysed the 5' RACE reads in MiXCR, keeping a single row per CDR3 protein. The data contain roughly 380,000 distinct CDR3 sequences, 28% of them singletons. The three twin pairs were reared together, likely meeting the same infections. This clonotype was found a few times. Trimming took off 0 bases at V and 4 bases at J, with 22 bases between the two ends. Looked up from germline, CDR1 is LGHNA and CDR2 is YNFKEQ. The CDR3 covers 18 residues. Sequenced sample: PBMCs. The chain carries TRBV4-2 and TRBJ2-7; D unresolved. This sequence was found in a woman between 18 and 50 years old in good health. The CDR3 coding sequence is TGTGCCAGCAGCCAAGATCTTACCCGCGCGGTTTTGATGTACGAGCAGTACTTC. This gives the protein CASSQDLTRAVLMYEQYF.